Listed below are T cell receptor beta chains from one sample, sequenced in a study of blood T cells in healthy people across ages. TCRdb reprocessed the 5' RACE reads with MiXCR, giving one entry per CDR3 protein. There are roughly 730,000 distinct CDR3 sequences in the sample; more than 50% occur only once, and roughly 26% lies in the top ten. The sequencing input was blood. The receptors derive from a man aged 40-49 years in good health. Both conserved end residues are part of each CDR3. Fields, in order: V gene, J gene, clone size, D gene, CDR3 DNA, CDR3 protein. A D gene is named only where the DNA matches it firmly. The size entry is marked missing in some rows and otherwise reads once, few, many or a size class.

V: TRBV7-6
J: TRBJ2-7
size: .
D: TRBD1
DNA: TGTGCCAGCAGCCCAAGTAGGGACAGAGAAAAGCAGTACTTC
CDR3: CASSPSRDREKQYF

V: TRBV2
J: TRBJ2-1
size: .
D: .
DNA: TGTGCCAGCAAAGAGGTCAATGAGCAGTTCTTC
CDR3: CASKEVNEQFF

V: TRBV6-6
J: TRBJ2-1
size: .
D: .
DNA: TGTGCCAGCAGTTACTCAGGGAACCGGCAAGAGACCCAGTTCTTC
CDR3: CASSYSGNRQETQFF

V: TRBV27
J: TRBJ2-1
size: .
D: TRBD2
DNA: TGTGCCAGCATCGGGGGGGCGGAGGAGACCCAGTTCTTC
CDR3: CASIGGAEETQFF

V: TRBV24-1
J: TRBJ2-3
size: .
D: TRBD2
DNA: TGTGCCACCAGTGATTCGCCAGCGGGACCTCGGACAGATACGCAGTATTTT
CDR3: CATSDSPAGPRTDTQYF

V: TRBV10-3
J: TRBJ2-1
size: few
D: .
DNA: TGTGCCATCAGTGAGTCGGTATTTAGAGATCTCAATGAGCAGTTCTTC
CDR3: CAISESVFRDLNEQFF

V: TRBV7-2
J: TRBJ2-7
size: many
D: .
DNA: TGTGCCAGCAGCTTAAACTCCTACGAGCAGTACTTC
CDR3: CASSLNSYEQYF

V: TRBV28
J: TRBJ2-5
size: few
D: TRBD1
DNA: TGTGCCAGCGGACAGGGGACCCAAGAGACCCAGTACTTC
CDR3: CASGQGTQETQYF

V: TRBV5-5
J: TRBJ1-2
size: .
D: .
DNA: TGTGCCAGCAGCTTGTTGGTGTATGGCTACACCTTC
CDR3: CASSLLVYGYTF

V: TRBV11-3
J: TRBJ1-6
size: once
D: .
DNA: TGTGCCAGCAGCTTAGATCAGGGGCGTAATTCACCCCTCCACTTT
CDR3: CASSLDQGRNSPLHF

V: TRBV20-1
J: TRBJ2-3
size: many
D: .
DNA: TGCAGTGCTTCTAGCACAGATACGCAGTATTTT
CDR3: CSASSTDTQYF

V: TRBV20-1
J: TRBJ2-3
size: .
D: TRBD2
DNA: TGCAGTGCTAGACCCTCCGTAGCGGGAGAGACAGATACGCAGTATTTT
CDR3: CSARPSVAGETDTQYF

V: TRBV12-3/TRBV12-4
J: TRBJ2-3
size: .
D: TRBD2
DNA: TGTGCCAGCAGTTTAGCGCTGGCGACTAGCGCGCAGTATTTT
CDR3: CASSLALATSAQYF

V: TRBV7-9
J: TRBJ2-1
size: .
D: TRBD2
DNA: TGTGCCAGCAGCCCCGAGGGCGGGAGAGGCAATGAGCAGTTCTTC
CDR3: CASSPEGGRGNEQFF

V: TRBV20-1
J: TRBJ2-7
size: .
D: .
DNA: TGCAGTGCTAGAGATGAGGCTACTAGAACCTACGAGCAGTACTTC
CDR3: CSARDEATRTYEQYF

V: TRBV2
J: TRBJ2-4
size: once
D: .
DNA: TGTGCCAGCAGGGGTTTCTCGCTAGCCAAAAACATTCAGTACTTC
CDR3: CASRGFSLAKNIQYF

V: TRBV7-2
J: TRBJ2-1
size: .
D: TRBD2
DNA: TGTGCCAGCAGCAAAGGACTAGCGGGAGGGCCGGGCAATGAGCAGTTCTTC
CDR3: CASSKGLAGGPGNEQFF

V: TRBV13
J: TRBJ2-5
size: .
D: .
DNA: TGTGCCAGCAGCTTAGCAATCCAAGAGACCCAGTACTTC
CDR3: CASSLAIQETQYF

V: TRBV5-5
J: TRBJ1-6
size: few
D: .
DNA: TGTGCCAGCAGCTTGGTTGGGGGTGGCAATTCACCCCTCCACTTT
CDR3: CASSLVGGGNSPLHF

V: TRBV12-3/TRBV12-4
J: TRBJ2-6
size: .
D: TRBD1
DNA: TGTGCCAGCAGTTATCAGGGGGCGGCTGGGGCCAACGTCCTGACTTTC
CDR3: CASSYQGAAGANVLTF

V: TRBV7-8
J: TRBJ2-4
size: .
D: .
DNA: TGTGCCAGCAGCTTAGCGGCGGTAGGCAGGGGAGGGACCAAAAACATTCAGTACTTC
CDR3: CASSLAAVGRGGTKNIQYF

V: TRBV20-1
J: TRBJ2-4
size: .
D: .
DNA: TGCAGTGCTAGAGATCGGGCGACGAATCAGTACTTC
CDR3: CSARDRATNQYF

V: TRBV25-1
J: TRBJ1-2
size: few
D: TRBD1
DNA: TGTGCCAGCAGTGAATTAGGGACAGGGTTCTTAGATGGCTACACCTTC
CDR3: CASSELGTGFLDGYTF

V: TRBV7-3
J: TRBJ2-1
size: .
D: .
DNA: TGTGCCAGCAGCTTAACTGCGGGGAACCTTTACAATGAGCAGTTCTTC
CDR3: CASSLTAGNLYNEQFF

V: TRBV24-1
J: TRBJ2-3
size: once
D: .
DNA: TGTGCCACCAGTGAAACCTGGACAGTTAGCACAGATACGCAGTATTTT
CDR3: CATSETWTVSTDTQYF

V: TRBV12-3/TRBV12-4
J: TRBJ1-2
size: few
D: .
DNA: TGTGCCAGCAGTTTGATTTCCGGAACAGTGAACACCTTC
CDR3: CASSLISGTVNTF

V: TRBV20-1
J: TRBJ2-7
size: .
D: .
DNA: TGCAGTGCTAGAGGCGCTAGCCGGTCCCAATACGAGCAGTACTTC
CDR3: CSARGASRSQYEQYF

V: TRBV7-2
J: TRBJ2-3
size: once
D: .
DNA: TGTGCCAGCAGCTTTGAGCGGAGAACTAGCACAGATACGCAGTATTTT
CDR3: CASSFERRTSTDTQYF

V: TRBV20-1
J: TRBJ2-1
size: .
D: TRBD2
DNA: TGCAGTGCTAGAGATAGAGGGCCCGGGACTAGGGACGACAATGAGCAGTTCTTC
CDR3: CSARDRGPGTRDDNEQFF

V: TRBV12-3/TRBV12-4
J: TRBJ1-2
size: .
D: TRBD1
DNA: TGTGCCAGCAGTTTAGATATGGGACAGGGAGGCTATGGCTACACCTTC
CDR3: CASSLDMGQGGYGYTF

V: TRBV6-9
J: TRBJ2-7
size: many
D: .
DNA: TGTGCCAGCAGCTTTCCCGGGTCCGCCTACGAGCAGTACTTC
CDR3: CASSFPGSAYEQYF

V: TRBV4-3
J: TRBJ2-3
size: .
D: .
DNA: TGCGCCAGCAGCCAAGATGGGCCAGGGAGCACAGATACGCAGTATTTT
CDR3: CASSQDGPGSTDTQYF

V: TRBV29-1
J: TRBJ2-3
size: once
D: .
DNA: TGCAGCGTTGACCGGGGAGTAAGGACAGATACGCAGTATTTT
CDR3: CSVDRGVRTDTQYF

V: TRBV6-2/TRBV6-3
J: TRBJ2-5
size: .
D: .
DNA: TGTGCCAGGCCCGGGACCCCCACGGTGCTACAAGAGACCCAGTACTTC
CDR3: CARPGTPTVLQETQYF

V: TRBV6-4
J: TRBJ1-1
size: .
D: .
DNA: TGTGCCAGCAGCAAAGAGGACAGAAGCACTGAAGCTTTCTTT
CDR3: CASSKEDRSTEAFF

V: TRBV7-9
J: TRBJ2-3
size: .
D: TRBD2
DNA: TGTGCCAGCAGCCCCGGACTAGCGGGATCTAGCACAGATACGCAGTATTTT
CDR3: CASSPGLAGSSTDTQYF

V: TRBV12-3/TRBV12-4
J: TRBJ2-4
size: few
D: TRBD2
DNA: TGTGCCAGCAGTTTAGGGACTAGCGTCGAAAACATTCAGTACTTC
CDR3: CASSLGTSVENIQYF

V: TRBV7-3
J: TRBJ2-7
size: few
D: TRBD2
DNA: TGTGCCAGCAGCCTAGCGGGAGGATCCCGCGAGCAGTACTTC
CDR3: CASSLAGGSREQYF

V: TRBV10-3
J: TRBJ1-5
size: .
D: .
DNA: TGTGCCATCAAAGCACCGGGCGGCGATCAGCCCCAGCATTTT
CDR3: CAIKAPGGDQPQHF

V: TRBV6-1
J: TRBJ1-2
size: few
D: TRBD1
DNA: TGTGCCAGCAGGAGGACAGGGATCGGTCGTTCTAACTATGGCTACACCTTC
CDR3: CASRRTGIGRSNYGYTF

V: TRBV7-2
J: TRBJ2-1
size: .
D: .
DNA: TGTGCCAGCAGCCCCCGGATGAACTACTTGGATGAGCAGTTCTTC
CDR3: CASSPRMNYLDEQFF

V: TRBV4-1
J: TRBJ2-7
size: few
D: .
DNA: TGCGCCAGCAGCCCCCACCCAACGAGGGGGGGCTTAGACGAGCAGTACTTC
CDR3: CASSPHPTRGGLDEQYF

V: TRBV9
J: TRBJ2-1
size: .
D: .
DNA: TGTGCCAGCAGCGCCGCCGGGACGCAGAATGAGCAGTTCTTC
CDR3: CASSAAGTQNEQFF

V: TRBV6-1
J: TRBJ2-7
size: .
D: .
DNA: TGTGCCAGTCAAACCACCTACGTGCCGCAAAACGAGCAGTACTTC
CDR3: CASQTTYVPQNEQYF

V: TRBV12-3/TRBV12-4
J: TRBJ1-6
size: many
D: TRBD1
DNA: TGTGCCAGCAGTGCCGGGACAGGGTTATCACCCCTCCACTTT
CDR3: CASSAGTGLSPLHF

V: TRBV12-3/TRBV12-4
J: TRBJ2-7
size: .
D: .
DNA: TGTGCCGGCAGTTTGTTGGAGGGCGGGTACGAGCAGTACTTC
CDR3: CAGSLLEGGYEQYF